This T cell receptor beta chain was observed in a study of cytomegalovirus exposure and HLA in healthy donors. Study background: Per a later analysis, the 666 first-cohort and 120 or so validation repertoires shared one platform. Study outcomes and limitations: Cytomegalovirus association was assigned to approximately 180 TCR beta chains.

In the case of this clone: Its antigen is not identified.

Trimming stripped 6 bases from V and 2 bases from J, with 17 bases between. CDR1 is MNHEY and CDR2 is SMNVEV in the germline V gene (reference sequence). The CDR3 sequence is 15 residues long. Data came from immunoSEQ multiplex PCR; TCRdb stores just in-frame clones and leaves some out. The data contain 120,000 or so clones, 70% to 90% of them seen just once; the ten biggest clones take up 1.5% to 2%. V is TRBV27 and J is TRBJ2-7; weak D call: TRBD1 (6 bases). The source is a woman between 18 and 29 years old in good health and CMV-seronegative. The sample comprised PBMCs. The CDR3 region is CASSSPGHLTYEQYF. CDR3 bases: TGTGCCAGCAGCTCCCCGGGACACTTAACCTACGAGCAGTACTTC.